The following is a T cell receptor (beta chain) sequence with its context. Its cognate antigen is unknown. Per germline, CDR1 SGHRS and CDR2 YFSETQ. The CDR3 has 16 amino acids. The V and J ends lost 4 bases and 1 base respectively, with 16 bases between them. The record originates from a study of brain T cells in children with intractable seizures. Notes on the study in general: Clones missing pre-surgery may reflect undersampling of that blood sample.

Time point meaning: blood from clinic visit 5 months post-surgery; TSC patient then seizure free. Generated by immunoSEQ multiplex PCR, the TCRdb table keeps only in-frame clones and is missing some. The sample consists of 300,000 to 400,000 clones, over 90% of them appearing once. The origin of this receptor is a boy in the first two years of life with tuberous sclerosis and intractable seizures. This specimen was peripheral blood, taken less than 6 months after surgery. V usage is TRBV5-1 and J usage is TRBJ2-3, with D possibly matching TRBD1 (6 bases). CDR3: CASSNSGASGTDTQYF. The CDR3 nucleotides are TGCGCCAGCAGCAATTCAGGGGCGTCGGGCACAGATACGCAGTATTTT.